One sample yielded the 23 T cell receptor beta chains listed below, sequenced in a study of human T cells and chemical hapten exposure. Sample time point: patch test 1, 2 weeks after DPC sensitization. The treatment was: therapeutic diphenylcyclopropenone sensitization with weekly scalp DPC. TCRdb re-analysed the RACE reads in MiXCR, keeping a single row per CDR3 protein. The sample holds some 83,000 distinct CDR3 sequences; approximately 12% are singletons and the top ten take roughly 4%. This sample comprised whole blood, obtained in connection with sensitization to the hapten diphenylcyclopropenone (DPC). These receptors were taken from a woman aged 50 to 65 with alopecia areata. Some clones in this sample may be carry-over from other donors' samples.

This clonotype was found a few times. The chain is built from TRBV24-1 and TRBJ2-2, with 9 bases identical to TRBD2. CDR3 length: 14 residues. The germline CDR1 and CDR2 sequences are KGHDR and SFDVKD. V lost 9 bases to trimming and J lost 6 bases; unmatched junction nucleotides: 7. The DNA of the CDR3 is TGTGCCACCCAAGGAGCGGGGGGTGCCGGGGAGCTGTTTTTT. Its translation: CATQGAGGAGELFF.

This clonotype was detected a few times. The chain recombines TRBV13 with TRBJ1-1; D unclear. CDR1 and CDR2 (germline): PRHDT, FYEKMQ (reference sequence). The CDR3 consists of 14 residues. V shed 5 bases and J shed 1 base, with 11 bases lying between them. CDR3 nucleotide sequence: TGTGCCAGCAGCCGCTCTACCCAGAACACTGAAGCTTTCTTT. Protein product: CASSRSTQNTEAFF.

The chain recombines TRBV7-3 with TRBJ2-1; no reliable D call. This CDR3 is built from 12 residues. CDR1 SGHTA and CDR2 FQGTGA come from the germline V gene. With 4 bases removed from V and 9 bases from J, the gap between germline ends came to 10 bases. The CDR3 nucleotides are TGTGCCAGCAGCTCCCCCGAGGCTGAGCAGTTCTTC. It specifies CASSSPEAEQFF.

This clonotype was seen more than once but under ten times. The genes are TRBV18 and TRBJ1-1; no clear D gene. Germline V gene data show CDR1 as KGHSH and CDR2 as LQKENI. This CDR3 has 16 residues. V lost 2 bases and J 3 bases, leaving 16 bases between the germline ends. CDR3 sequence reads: CASSPRASIRDTEAFF. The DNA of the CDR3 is TGTGCCAGCTCACCAAGGGCCTCAATAAGGGACACTGAAGCTTTCTTT.

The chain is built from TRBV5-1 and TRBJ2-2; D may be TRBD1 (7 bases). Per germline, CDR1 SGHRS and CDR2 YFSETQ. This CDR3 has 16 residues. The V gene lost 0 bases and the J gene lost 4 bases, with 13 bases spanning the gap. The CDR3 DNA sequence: TGCGCCAGCAGCTTGGCCCAGGGGGGAGGCACCGGGGAGCTGTTTTTT. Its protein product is CASSLAQGGGTGELFF.

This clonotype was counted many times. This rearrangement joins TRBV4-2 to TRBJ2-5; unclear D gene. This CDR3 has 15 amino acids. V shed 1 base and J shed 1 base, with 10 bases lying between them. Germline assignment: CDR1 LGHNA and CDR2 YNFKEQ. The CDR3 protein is CASSQGGRSQETQYF. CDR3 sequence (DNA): TGTGCCAGCAGCCAAGGAGGCCGCAGCCAAGAGACCCAGTACTTC.

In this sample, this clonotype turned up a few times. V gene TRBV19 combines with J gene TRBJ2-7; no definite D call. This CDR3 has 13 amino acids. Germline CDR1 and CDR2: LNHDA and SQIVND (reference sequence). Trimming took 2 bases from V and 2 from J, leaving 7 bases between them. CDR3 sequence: CASSIRPAYEQYF. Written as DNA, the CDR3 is TGTGCCAGTAGTATACGGCCAGCCTACGAGCAGTACTTC.

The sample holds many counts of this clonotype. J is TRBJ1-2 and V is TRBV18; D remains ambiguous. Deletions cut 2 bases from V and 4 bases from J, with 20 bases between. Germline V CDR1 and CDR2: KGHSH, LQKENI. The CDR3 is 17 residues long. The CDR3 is CASSPVFGKGVPYGYTF. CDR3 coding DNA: TGTGCCAGCTCACCAGTCTTCGGTAAGGGAGTTCCCTATGGCTACACCTTC.

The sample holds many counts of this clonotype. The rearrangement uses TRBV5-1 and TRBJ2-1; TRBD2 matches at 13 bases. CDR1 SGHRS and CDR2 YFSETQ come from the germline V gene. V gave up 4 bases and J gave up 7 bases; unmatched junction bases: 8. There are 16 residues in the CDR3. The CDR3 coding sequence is TGCGCCAGCAGCCAAACCGGACTAGCGGGAGTAAATGAGCAGTTCTTC. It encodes CASSQTGLAGVNEQFF.

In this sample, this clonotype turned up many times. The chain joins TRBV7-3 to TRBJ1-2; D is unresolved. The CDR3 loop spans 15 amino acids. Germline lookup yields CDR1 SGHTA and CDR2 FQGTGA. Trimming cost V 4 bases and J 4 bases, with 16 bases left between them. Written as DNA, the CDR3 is TGTGCCAGCAGCTGGACGACCCCGCCGCTCTATGGCTACACCTTC. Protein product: CASSWTTPPLYGYTF.

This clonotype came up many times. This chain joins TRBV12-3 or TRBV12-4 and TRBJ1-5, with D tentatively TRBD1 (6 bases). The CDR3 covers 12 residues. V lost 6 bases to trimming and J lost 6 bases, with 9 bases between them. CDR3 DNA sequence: TGTGCCAGCAGAACAGGGATTCAGCCCCAGCATTTT. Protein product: CASRTGIQPQHF.

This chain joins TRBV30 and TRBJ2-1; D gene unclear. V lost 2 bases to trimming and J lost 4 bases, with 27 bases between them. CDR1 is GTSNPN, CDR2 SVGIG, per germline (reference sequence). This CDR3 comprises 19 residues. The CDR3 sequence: CAWSSNVAPTPFPYNEQFF. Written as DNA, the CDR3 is TGTGCCTGGAGTAGCAATGTAGCCCCTACACCTTTCCCGTACAATGAGCAGTTCTTC.

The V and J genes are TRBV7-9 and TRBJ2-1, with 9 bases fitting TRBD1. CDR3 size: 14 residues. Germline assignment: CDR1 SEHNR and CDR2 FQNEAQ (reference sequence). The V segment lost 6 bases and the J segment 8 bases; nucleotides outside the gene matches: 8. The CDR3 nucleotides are TGTGCCAGCAGTTCCCGGGACAGGGTGTATGAGCAGTTCTTC. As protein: CASSSRDRVYEQFF.

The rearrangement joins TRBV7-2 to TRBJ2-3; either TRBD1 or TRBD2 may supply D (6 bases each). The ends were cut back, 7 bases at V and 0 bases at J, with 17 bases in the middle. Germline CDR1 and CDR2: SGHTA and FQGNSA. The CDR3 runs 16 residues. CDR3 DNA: TGTGCCAGCATCCCGGGGGCATCTACTAGCACAGATACGCAGTATTTT. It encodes CASIPGASTSTDTQYF.

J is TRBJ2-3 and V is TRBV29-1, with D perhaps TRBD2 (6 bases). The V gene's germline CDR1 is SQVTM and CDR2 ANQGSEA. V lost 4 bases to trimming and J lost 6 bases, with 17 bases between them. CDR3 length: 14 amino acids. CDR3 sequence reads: CSVVPGWEADTQYF. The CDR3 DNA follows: TGCAGCGTTGTCCCAGGTTGGGAGGCGGATACGCAGTATTTT.

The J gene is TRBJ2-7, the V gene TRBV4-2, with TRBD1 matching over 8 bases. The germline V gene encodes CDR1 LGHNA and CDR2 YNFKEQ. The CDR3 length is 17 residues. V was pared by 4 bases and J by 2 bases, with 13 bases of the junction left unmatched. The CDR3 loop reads CASSRFTGGGNAYEQYF. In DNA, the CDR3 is TGTGCCAGCAGCCGGTTTACAGGGGGTGGGAACGCCTACGAGCAGTACTTC.

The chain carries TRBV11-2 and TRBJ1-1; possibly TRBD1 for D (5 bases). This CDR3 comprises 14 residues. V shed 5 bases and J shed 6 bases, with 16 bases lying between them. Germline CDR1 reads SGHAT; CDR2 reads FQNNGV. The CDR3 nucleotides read TGTGCCAGCAGCCGAACGGGGCTCCTCCCTGAAGCTTTCTTT. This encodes CASSRTGLLPEAFF.

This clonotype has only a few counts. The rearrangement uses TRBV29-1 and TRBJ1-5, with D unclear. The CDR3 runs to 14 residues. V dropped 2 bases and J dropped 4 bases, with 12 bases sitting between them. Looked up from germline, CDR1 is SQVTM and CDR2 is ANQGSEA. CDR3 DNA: TGCAGCGTTGAAATTCCGGGCCCGAATCAGCCCCAGCATTTT. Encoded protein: CSVEIPGPNQPQHF. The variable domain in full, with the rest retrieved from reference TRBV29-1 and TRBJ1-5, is SAVISQKPSRDICQRGTSLTIQCQVDSQVTMMFWYRQQPGQSLTLIATANQGSEATYESGFVIDKFPISRPNLTFSTLTVSNMSPEDSSIYLCSVEIPGPNQPQHFGDGTRLSIL.

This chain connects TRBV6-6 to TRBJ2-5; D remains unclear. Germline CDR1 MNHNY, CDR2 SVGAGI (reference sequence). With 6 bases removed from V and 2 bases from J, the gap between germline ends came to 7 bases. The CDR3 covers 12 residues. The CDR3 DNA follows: TGTGCCAGCAGGAACCAGCAAGAGACCCAGTACTTC. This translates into CASRNQQETQYF.

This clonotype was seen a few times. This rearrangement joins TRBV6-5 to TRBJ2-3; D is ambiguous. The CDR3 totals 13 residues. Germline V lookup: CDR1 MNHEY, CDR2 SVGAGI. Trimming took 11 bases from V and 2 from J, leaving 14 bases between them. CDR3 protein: CAETGGDTDTQYF. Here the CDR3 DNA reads TGTGCCGAGACTGGCGGAGACACAGATACGCAGTATTTT.

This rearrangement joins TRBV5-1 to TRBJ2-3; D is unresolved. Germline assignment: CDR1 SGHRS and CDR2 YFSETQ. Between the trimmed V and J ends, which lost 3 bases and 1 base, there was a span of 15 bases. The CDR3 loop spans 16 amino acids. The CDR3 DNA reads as TGCGCCAGCAGCTCCCTCGGGTTGGACGGCACAGATACGCAGTATTTT. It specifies CASSSLGLDGTDTQYF. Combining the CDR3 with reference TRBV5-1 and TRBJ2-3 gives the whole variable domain KAGVTQTPRYLIKTRGQQVTLSCSPISGHRSVSWYQQTPGQGLQFLFEYFSETQRNKGNFPGRFSGRQFSNSRSEMNVSTLELGDSALYLCASSSLGLDGTDTQYFGPGTRLTVL.

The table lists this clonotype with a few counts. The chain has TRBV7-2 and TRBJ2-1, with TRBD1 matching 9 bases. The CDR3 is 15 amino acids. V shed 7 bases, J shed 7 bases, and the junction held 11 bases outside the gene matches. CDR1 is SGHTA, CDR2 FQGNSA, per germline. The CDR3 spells CASNKAGTGFNEQFF. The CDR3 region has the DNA TGTGCCAGCAACAAAGCAGGGACAGGGTTTAATGAGCAGTTCTTC.

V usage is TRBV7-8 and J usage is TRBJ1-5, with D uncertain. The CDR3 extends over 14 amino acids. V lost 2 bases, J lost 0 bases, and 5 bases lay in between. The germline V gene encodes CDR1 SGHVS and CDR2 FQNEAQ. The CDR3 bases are TGTGCCAGCAGCTTACAAGATAGCAATCAGCCCCAGCATTTT. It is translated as CASSLQDSNQPQHF.